The entry below gives a single T cell receptor beta chain sequence along with its context. What it binds is unknown. These data originate in a study of cytomegalovirus exposure and HLA in healthy donors. Study outcomes and limitations: The tendency of first-cohort TCR clusters to co-occur in the 130 or so validation repertoires was identified by a subsequent analysis. It was about 150 TCR beta chains that were listed as cytomegalovirus-associated. Three chains tied to CMV proved CMV antigen-specific in vitro.

TCRdb's table, derived via immunoSEQ multiplex PCR, lists solely in-frame clones and lacks some. Of some 120,000 clones listed, around 96% are singletons. Germline V gene lookup returns CDR1 LGHNA and CDR2 YNFKEQ. V gave up 0 bases and J gave up 0 bases, with 6 bases separating them. The CDR3 totals 15 residues. The rearrangement joins TRBV4-2 to TRBJ2-1; D not resolved. Material for sequencing was PBMCs. This receptor was identified in a young man in good health and CMV-seronegative. The CDR3: CASSQEQTSYNEQFF. The CDR3 DNA follows: TGTGCCAGCAGCCAAGAACAGACCTCCTACAATGAGCAGTTCTTC.